Listed below are T cell receptor beta chains from one sample, sequenced in a study of blood T cell repertoires in COVID-19. TCRdb's table, derived via immunoSEQ multiplex PCR, lists solely in-frame clones and lacks some. The table records about 160,000 clones, roughly 83% of them present only once. The source material was PBMCs or T cells enriched from blood (not recorded which). The receptors come from a woman between 50 and 59 years old who had recovered from COVID-19. The CDR3 runs from the conserved cysteine through the conserved F or W. D genes are given only for firm matches. Expanded clones get a size class; other rows say once, few or many, or leave the size out.

D gene	V gene	J gene	clone size	CDR3 DNA	CDR3 protein
TRBD1	TRBV10-3	TRBJ2-2	few	TGTGCCATCAGAGGGACAGGGGCCGGGGAGCTGTTTTTT	CAIRGTGAGELFF
-	TRBV28	TRBJ1-5	-	TGTGCCAGCAGTGGGGGGGATCAGCCCCAGCATTTT	CASSGGDQPQHF
TRBD1	TRBV28	TRBJ2-5	-	TGTGCCAGCAGTGAGACAGGGCTCGAGACCCAGTACTTC	CASSETGLETQYF
-	TRBV7-9	TRBJ1-5	-	TGTGCCAGCAGCTTGGACAGCGTTGAACAGCCCCAGCATTTT	CASSLDSVEQPQHF
-	TRBV2	TRBJ1-1	-	TGTGCCAGCACCGACGGAGTCCCTCCGGACACTGAAGCTTTCTTT	CASTDGVPPDTEAFF
-	TRBV28	TRBJ1-2	once	TGTGCCAGCCAACGCGACATAAGGGGCTACACCTTC	CASQRDIRGYTF
-	TRBV7-7	TRBJ2-5	-	TGTGCTACGACTGTACAAGAGACCCAGTACTTC	CATTVQETQYF
TRBD2	TRBV4-3	TRBJ2-1	-	TGCGCCAGCAGCCAAGGGGGACTAGGGTCCGGTGAGCAGTTCTTC	CASSQGGLGSGEQFF
-	TRBV28	TRBJ1-1	-	TGTGCCAGCAGTTCCAGGGTGGATGCTGAAGCTTTCTTT	CASSSRVDAEAFF
-	TRBV10-3	TRBJ1-3	-	TGTGCCATCAGTTTCCCAGCCGGGACTTATGGAAACACCATATATTTT	CAISFPAGTYGNTIYF
-	TRBV18	TRBJ2-2	once	TGTGCCAGCATACAGGTCCCAGGGGCCGGGGAGCTGTTTTTT	CASIQVPGAGELFF
-	TRBV6-2/TRBV6-3	TRBJ1-2	-	TGTGCCAGCAGTTACCCCCTAGGGGAGGTCCATGGCTACACCTTC	CASSYPLGEVHGYTF
-	TRBV28	TRBJ1-5	-	TGTGCCAGCAGGGACACGAATCAGCCCCAGCATTTT	CASRDTNQPQHF
-	TRBV24-1	TRBJ2-1	-	TGTGCCACCGGAGGGGTGGCCTACAATGAGCAGTTCTTC	CATGGVAYNEQFF
-	TRBV12-3/TRBV12-4	TRBJ1-1	-	TGTGCCAGCAGGGAACTAGGGAACACTGAAGCTTTCTTT	CASRELGNTEAFF
-	TRBV11-2	TRBJ1-2	-	TGTGCCAGCAGTTTCTCCGGGGATAACTATGGCTACACCTTC	CASSFSGDNYGYTF
TRBD1	TRBV11-2	TRBJ2-2	-	TGTGCCAGCAGCCGACGGACAGGACGGGGCGGGGAGCTGTTTTTT	CASSRRTGRGGELFF
TRBD1	TRBV10-3	TRBJ1-6	few	TGTGCCATCAGTGAGGAGGCAGGGGGCCTTTCACCCCTCCACTTT	CAISEEAGGLSPLHF
-	TRBV20-1	TRBJ2-3	-	TGCAGTGCGAGACGTGCAGATACGCAGTATTTT	CSARRADTQYF
-	TRBV28	TRBJ1-4	-	TGTGCCAGCACCCTCGGGGGGAATGAAAAACTGTTTTTT	CASTLGGNEKLFF
-	TRBV18	TRBJ1-5	-	TGTGCCAGCTCACCCACGGCAGGGGTCAATCAGCCCCAGCATTTT	CASSPTAGVNQPQHF
-	TRBV5-4	TRBJ2-3	-	TGTGCCAGCAGCTTGGATGCGGGGTCGACAGATACGCAGTATTTT	CASSLDAGSTDTQYF
TRBD1	TRBV9	TRBJ1-2	-	TGTGCCAGCAGTGTTTCGACAGGGACCGGCCCATTTAGTGGCTACACCTTC	CASSVSTGTGPFSGYTF
-	TRBV19	TRBJ1-5	-	TGTGCCAGTAGTATAGTCGGCACAGTGGGTCAGCCCCAGCATTTT	CASSIVGTVGQPQHF
-	TRBV28	TRBJ1-5	-	TGTGCCAGCAGTTTATTGGGCAGGGAAGGCCAGCCCCAGCATTTT	CASSLLGREGQPQHF
-	TRBV5-5	TRBJ1-6	few	TGTGCCAGCAGCAGGGGGGGATCGGAGTCACCCCTCCACTTT	CASSRGGSESPLHF
TRBD2	TRBV11-3	TRBJ2-1	-	TGTGCCAGCAGCTCTAGCGGTTACAATGAGCAGTTCTTC	CASSSSGYNEQFF
-	TRBV5-1	TRBJ1-4	-	TGCGCCAGCAGCTTTGGCAGGGGACGAGAAAAACTGTTTTTT	CASSFGRGREKLFF
-	TRBV7-9	TRBJ1-2	-	TGTGCCAGCAGCTTAAGTGCGCGAGATGGCTACACCTTC	CASSLSARDGYTF
TRBD1	TRBV27	TRBJ1-4	-	TGTGCCAGCAGACCCAGGGACAGGGGTGAAAAACTGTTTTTT	CASRPRDRGEKLFF
-	TRBV19	TRBJ1-6	-	TGTGCCAGTACCCTAACAGGGAGAAGTCATTCACCCCTCCACTTT	CASTLTGRSHSPLHF